The source of this T cell receptor beta chain is a study of blood T cells in healthy people across ages. Study-level information: Per two T cells, template switching captured roughly one barcoded beta molecule. Study-wide results and limits: Across samples, TCR beta diversity tracked strongly with naive T cell percentage. A roughly linear age-dependent decrease characterized TCR beta diversity per million T cells.

Concerning this clonotype: As yet, its antigen is unknown.

V was shortened by 3 bases and J by 9 bases, with 6 bases between the two germline ends. Germline-derived CDR1 and CDR2 are SQVTM and ANQGSEA. The CDR3 runs to 10 residues. It was with a sample-barcoded 5' primer and a J-beta primer mix that a second PCR of about 6 to 12 cycles was run. TCRdb redid the calling of the 5' RACE reads with MiXCR, one entry per CDR3 protein. The repertoire holds almost 800,000 distinct CDR3 sequences, with 58% as singletons. Sample: blood. The chain carries TRBV29-1 and TRBJ2-1; unclear D gene. The clonotype originates from a man aged 25 to 40 in good health. The CDR3: CSVERSEQFF. Here the CDR3 DNA reads TGCAGCGTTGAGCGGAGTGAGCAGTTCTTC.